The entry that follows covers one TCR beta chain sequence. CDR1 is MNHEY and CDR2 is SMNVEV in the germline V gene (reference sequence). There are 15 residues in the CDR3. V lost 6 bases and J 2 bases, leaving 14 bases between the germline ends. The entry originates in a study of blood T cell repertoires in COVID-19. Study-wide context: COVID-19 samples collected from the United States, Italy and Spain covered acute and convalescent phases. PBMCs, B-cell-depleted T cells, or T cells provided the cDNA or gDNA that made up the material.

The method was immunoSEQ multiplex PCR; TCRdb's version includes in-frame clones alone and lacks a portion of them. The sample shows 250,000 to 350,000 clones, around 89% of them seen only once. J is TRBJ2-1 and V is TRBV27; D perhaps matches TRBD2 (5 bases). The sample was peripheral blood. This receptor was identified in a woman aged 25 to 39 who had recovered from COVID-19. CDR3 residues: CASSQDGVPYNEQFF. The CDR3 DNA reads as TGTGCCAGCAGCCAAGACGGGGTACCCTACAATGAGCAGTTCTTC.